This T cell receptor (beta chain) derives from a study of cytomegalovirus exposure and HLA in healthy donors. Whole-study results and caveats: Later, an analysis found that TCR clusters from the first cohort tended to co-occur in the roughly 120 validation repertoires. Many donors shared some public TCRs, even though most TCR sequences were rare. The listing of 150 to 200 TCR beta chains classed them as cytomegalovirus-associated.

Measured with immunoSEQ multiplex PCR; TCRdb has only the in-frame clones, and not every one. The top ten hold over 12% of the sample, which has roughly 220,000 clones, approximately 88% seen once. As for this clone: Antigen unknown.

The sequenced material came from PBMCs. The receptor was isolated from a woman in her thirties in good health and CMV-seropositive.

CDR3: CASSSPGSYEQYF. The CDR3 DNA reads TGTGCCAGCAGTTCCCCGGGGAGCTACGAGCAGTACTTC. The chain carries TRBV28 and TRBJ2-7, with TRBD2 as a possible D gene (5 bases). The CDR3 has 13 amino acids. Germline V gene lookup returns CDR1 MDHEN and CDR2 SYDVKM. The germline V and J ends were trimmed by 4 bases and 3 bases, with 10 bases remaining between them.